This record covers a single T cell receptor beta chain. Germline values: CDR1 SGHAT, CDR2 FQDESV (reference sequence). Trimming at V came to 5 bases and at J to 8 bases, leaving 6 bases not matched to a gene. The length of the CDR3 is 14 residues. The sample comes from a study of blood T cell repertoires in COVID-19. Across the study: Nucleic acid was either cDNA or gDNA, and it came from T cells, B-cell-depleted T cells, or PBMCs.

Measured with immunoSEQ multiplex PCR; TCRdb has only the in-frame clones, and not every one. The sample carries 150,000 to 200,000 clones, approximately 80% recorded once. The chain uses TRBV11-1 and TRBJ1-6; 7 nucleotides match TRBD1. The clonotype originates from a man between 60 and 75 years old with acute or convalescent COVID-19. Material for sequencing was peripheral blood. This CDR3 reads CASSLGGGYSPLHF. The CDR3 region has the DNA TGTGCCAGCAGCCTAGGGGGCGGATATTCACCCCTCCACTTT.